A selection of T cell receptor beta chains follows, all from one sample in a study of control samples from healthy donors and cancer patients. Some clones are missing from TCRdb's copy, which holds only in-frame ones; the method was immunoSEQ multiplex PCR. The repertoire holds tens of thousands of clones, approximately 89% seen once, with 1.6% in the top ten. The sample comprised PBMCs. Receptor source: a man in his forties with colorectal cancer. Each CDR3 is given with its conserved first and last residue. Fields, in order: J gene, clone size, D gene, V gene, CDR3 protein, CDR3 DNA. A D gene is named only where the DNA matches it firmly. Expanded clones are given a class, and other clones once, few, many or no size at all.

TRBJ2-5 | - | - | TRBV3-1/TRBV3-2 | CASSRPRVKETQYF | TGTGCCAGCAGCCGCCCCCGGGTGAAAGAGACCCAGTACTTC
TRBJ2-7 | - | TRBD1 | TRBV7-9 | CASSLGTGGGYEQYF | TGTGCCAGCAGCTTAGGGACAGGGGGCGGCTACGAGCAGTACTTC
TRBJ2-7 | - | - | TRBV19 | CASSTPANSYEQYF | TGTGCCAGTAGTACGCCAGCCAACTCCTACGAGCAGTACTTC
TRBJ1-5 | once | - | TRBV5-5 | CASSLYGTSAGSPQHF | TGTGCCAGCAGCTTGTATGGAACTTCGGCTGGCTCGCCCCAGCATTTT
TRBJ2-7 | - | - | TRBV6-6 | CASSGTFETYEQYF | TGTGCCTCTTCAGGGACCTTTGAAACCTACGAGCAGTACTTC
TRBJ2-1 | - | TRBD2 | TRBV4-3 | CASSPGGLAGIYGNEQFF | TGCGCCAGCAGCCCGGGTGGACTAGCGGGAATTTATGGCAATGAGCAGTTCTTC
TRBJ2-1 | - | - | TRBV2 | CASPGIEQFF | TGTGCCAGCCCCGGGATAGAGCAGTTCTTC
TRBJ2-5 | - | - | TRBV2 | CASSGHRELPYQETQYF | TGTGCCAGCAGTGGGCACCGGGAGCTCCCGTACCAAGAGACCCAGTACTTC
TRBJ2-1 | - | - | TRBV7-9 | CASTSTYNEQFF | TGTGCCAGCACTAGTACCTACAATGAGCAGTTCTTC
TRBJ2-3 | - | TRBD2 | TRBV7-8 | CASSSNVGLAGVAQYF | TGTGCCAGCAGCTCCAACGTAGGACTAGCGGGAGTCGCGCAGTATTTT
TRBJ2-4 | - | - | TRBV7-9 | CASSLVPEAKNIQYF | TGTGCCAGCAGCTTAGTACCAGAAGCCAAAAACATTCAGTACTTC
TRBJ2-7 | - | - | TRBV5-6 | CASSLEWVSPYEQYF | TGTGCCAGCAGCTTGGAGTGGGTCTCTCCCTACGAGCAGTACTTC
TRBJ1-1 | - | - | TRBV7-3 | CASSLGGSNTEAFF | TGTGCCAGCAGCTTGGGGGGCTCTAACACTGAAGCTTTCTTT
TRBJ2-3 | medium-sized | - | TRBV5-1 | CASSLEWTTPPTADTQYF | TGCGCCAGCAGCTTGGAATGGACTACACCTCCCACGGCAGATACGCAGTATTTT
TRBJ1-2 | - | TRBD1 | TRBV12-5 | CASGLPTGYNYGYTF | TGTGCTAGTGGATTACCGACAGGGTACAACTATGGCTACACCTTC
TRBJ2-7 | - | TRBD1 | TRBV27 | CASSSRGSRGSYEQYF | TGTGCCAGCAGTTCCAGGGGGAGCAGGGGCTCCTACGAGCAGTACTTC
TRBJ2-2 | once | - | TRBV4-1 | CASSQGEWHNTGELFF | TGCGCCAGCAGCCAAGGCGAGTGGCACAACACCGGGGAGCTGTTTTTT
TRBJ1-4 | - | - | TRBV5-1 | CASSHRGSGEKLFF | TGCGCCAGCAGCCACCGGGGGTCGGGTGAAAAACTGTTTTTT
TRBJ2-7 | - | TRBD2 | TRBV5-1 | CASSLGTSFSGEQYF | TGCGCCAGCAGCCTAGGGACTAGCTTCTCGGGGGAGCAGTACTTC
TRBJ1-3 | - | - | TRBV30 | CAWSGGHGNTIYF | TGTGCCTGGTCCGGGGGGCATGGAAACACCATATATTTT
TRBJ2-1 | - | - | TRBV9 | CASSVGGRGSNEQFF | TGTGCCAGCAGCGTAGGGGGGAGAGGATCAAATGAGCAGTTCTTC
TRBJ2-6 | - | TRBD2 | TRBV7-2 | CASSLSGGAGGANVLTF | TGTGCCAGCAGCTTATCGGGGGGAGCGGGGGGGGCCAACGTCCTGACTTTC
TRBJ2-3 | - | - | TRBV4-3 | CASSQENTYTQYF | TGCGCCAGCAGCCAAGAGAACACCTATACGCAGTATTTT
TRBJ2-1 | - | TRBD2 | TRBV4-1 | CASSPFSGRALYNEQFF | TGCGCCAGCAGCCCGTTTAGCGGGAGGGCCCTCTACAATGAGCAGTTCTTC
TRBJ1-1 | - | - | TRBV6-5 | CASSYLGTEAFF | TGTGCCAGCAGTTACTTAGGGACAGAAGCTTTCTTT
TRBJ2-3 | once | - | TRBV6-1 | CASSEIGTDTQYF | TGTGCCAGCAGTGAAATTGGAACAGATACGCAGTATTTT
TRBJ1-1 | - | - | TRBV7-9 | CASSTLTTEAFF | TGTGCCAGCAGCACGCTAACCACTGAAGCTTTCTTT
TRBJ2-2 | - | TRBD1 | TRBV6-4 | CATATGEDTGELFF | TGTGCCACCGCGACAGGGGAGGACACCGGGGAGCTGTTTTTT
TRBJ2-2 | - | TRBD2 | TRBV18 | CASSLRGEGSTGELFF | TGTGCCAGCTCACTCCGAGGGGAGGGAAGCACCGGGGAGCTGTTTTTT
TRBJ2-7 | - | - | TRBV5-5 | CASSPGDSYEQYF | TGTGCCAGCAGCCCCGGTGACTCTTACGAGCAGTACTTC
TRBJ2-1 | - | TRBD2 | TRBV14 | CASSRGSTSGRRYNEQFF | TGTGCCAGCAGCCGCGGATCTACTAGCGGGAGGCGATACAATGAGCAGTTCTTC
TRBJ1-3 | few | - | TRBV5-1 | CASSSDWGISGNTIYF | TGCGCCAGCAGCTCGGATTGGGGTATTTCTGGAAACACCATATATTTT
TRBJ2-7 | - | - | TRBV4-3 | CASSPDTLGRYEQYF | TGCGCCAGCAGCCCTGACACCCTTGGTAGGTACGAGCAGTACTTC
TRBJ1-1 | - | - | TRBV30 | CAWSPGEAWFAEAFF | TGTGCCTGGAGTCCTGGGGAAGCCTGGTTCGCTGAAGCTTTCTTT
TRBJ2-5 | - | TRBD2 | TRBV4-1 | CASSTLAGGLAQYF | TGCGCCAGCAGCACCCTAGCGGGAGGTTTGGCCCAGTACTTC
TRBJ2-1 | once | TRBD2 | TRBV6-5 | CASSSWTSGNEQFF | TGTGCCAGCAGTTCCTGGACTAGCGGGAATGAGCAGTTCTTC
TRBJ2-1 | - | - | TRBV3-1/TRBV3-2 | CASSPNHGNEQFF | TGTGCCAGCAGTCCAAACCATGGGAATGAGCAGTTCTTC
TRBJ1-1 | - | - | TRBV6-6 | CASSYSGGPTEAFF | TGTGCCAGCAGTTACTCTGGGGGGCCCACTGAAGCTTTCTTT
TRBJ2-1 | - | TRBD1 | TRBV5-1 | CASSLGGTGVYNEQFF | TGCGCCAGCAGTCTCGGAGGGACAGGGGTCTACAATGAGCAGTTCTTC
TRBJ2-3 | - | - | TRBV12-3/TRBV12-4 | CASSLHTDTQYF | TGTGCCAGCAGTTTACACACAGATACGCAGTATTTT
TRBJ2-7 | - | TRBD2 | TRBV7-2 | CASSLWTSGIYEQYF | TGTGCCAGCAGCCTATGGACTAGCGGTATTTACGAGCAGTACTTC
TRBJ1-1 | - | - | TRBV7-9 | CASSPWGQGERWSTEAFF | TGTGCCAGCAGCCCCTGGGGCCAGGGTGAACGGTGGTCCACTGAAGCTTTCTTT
TRBJ2-2 | - | - | TRBV15 | CATSRDLGLGATRELFF | TGTGCCACCAGCAGAGATCTGGGGCTGGGGGCAACCAGGGAGCTGTTTTTT
TRBJ2-1 | - | TRBD2 | TRBV25-1 | CASSVTSGYNEQFF | TGCGCCAGCAGTGTTACTAGCGGGTACAATGAGCAGTTCTTC
TRBJ2-2 | - | - | TRBV24-1 | CATSESNYLAGELFF | TGTGCCACCAGTGAATCCAACTATTTAGCCGGGGAGCTGTTTTTT
TRBJ2-2 | - | - | TRBV2 | CGTRGNTGELFF | TGTGGCACTAGAGGGAACACCGGGGAGCTGTTTTTT
TRBJ2-7 | few | TRBD2 | TRBV19 | CATISRDYLYEQYF | TGTGCCACCATTTCCCGGGACTACCTCTACGAGCAGTACTTC
TRBJ2-3 | - | - | TRBV7-9 | CASSLFPDTQYF | TGTGCCAGCAGCTTATTTCCAGATACGCAGTATTTT
TRBJ2-2 | - | - | TRBV9 | CASSVDPRTQSVVFF | TGTGCCAGCAGCGTAGATCCTCGGACACAGTCAGTTGTGTTTTTT
TRBJ2-1 | - | TRBD1 | TRBV6-2/TRBV6-3 | CASSLDRANEQFF | TGTGCCAGCAGTCTCGACAGGGCTAATGAGCAGTTCTTC